These T cell receptor beta chains were read from a single sample in a study of T cell changes during pregnancy in multiple sclerosis. Generated by immunoSEQ multiplex PCR, the TCRdb table keeps only in-frame clones and is missing some. The repertoire includes 64,000 or so clones, about 96% of them detected once, and 2% to 2.5% sits in the top ten. The sequences come from CD8+ T cells from peripheral blood mononuclear cells, collected after pregnancy. These receptors originate from a female donor with multiple sclerosis, enrolled in a pregnancy study. Each CDR3 is given with its conserved first and last residue. A D gene is named only where the DNA matches it firmly. The size of a clone is reported for some rows only, either as once, few or many, or as a class for expanded clones.

j_call | v_call | d_call | clone_size | cdr3_nt | cdr3_aa
TRBJ2-2 | TRBV25-1 | TRBD2 | - | TGTGCCAGCACCGGACTAGGTCCCGGGGAGCTGTTTTTT | CASTGLGPGELFF
TRBJ2-1 | TRBV13 | - | - | TGTGCCAGCAGCTTAGAGAATAGCGACAATGAGCAGTTCTTC | CASSLENSDNEQFF
TRBJ2-1 | TRBV11-2 | TRBD2 | - | TGTGCCAGCAGCTACCCTAGCGGGAGGGACAATGAGCAGTTCTTC | CASSYPSGRDNEQFF
TRBJ2-7 | TRBV7-7 | TRBD2 | - | TGTGCTAGCAGCTTAGATAGCGGGGCCGAGCAGTACTTC | CASSLDSGAEQYF
TRBJ2-3 | TRBV29-1 | TRBD2 | - | TGCAGCGTTGATGGTTTGACTAGCGGCGGATTCGCAGATACGCAGTATTTT | CSVDGLTSGGFADTQYF
TRBJ2-1 | TRBV14 | - | - | TGTGCCAGCAGCCAGGCTAGCGAGTACAATGAGCAGTTCTTC | CASSQASEYNEQFF
TRBJ2-5 | TRBV9 | - | - | TGTGCCAGCAGCGTAGACGGGAGTAAGCAAGAGACCCAGTACTTC | CASSVDGSKQETQYF
TRBJ2-4 | TRBV11-2 | - | - | TGTGCCAGCAGCTCTGGGACTCCCTTAGCGAGAAACATTCAGTACTTC | CASSSGTPLARNIQYF
TRBJ1-1 | TRBV5-6 | - | - | TGTGCCAGCAGCTTGTGGGGACTACGACGATCGTCTGAAGCTTTCTTT | CASSLWGLRRSSEAFF
TRBJ2-5 | TRBV2 | - | - | TGTGCCAGCAAAAGGGCCTCAGGGGAGACCCAGTACTTC | CASKRASGETQYF
TRBJ2-1 | TRBV30 | TRBD2 | - | TGTGCCTGGGGGACTAGTATTATCGATGAGCAGTTCTTC | CAWGTSIIDEQFF
TRBJ2-7 | TRBV23-1 | TRBD2 | - | TGCGCCAGCAGTCCTTGGACTAGCGGGCCATCCTACGAGCAGTACTTC | CASSPWTSGPSYEQYF
TRBJ2-7 | TRBV7-9 | - | - | TGTGCCAGCAGAGGCCTAGGGACTTCGGGGTACGAGCAGTACTTC | CASRGLGTSGYEQYF
TRBJ2-4 | TRBV29-1 | - | - | TGCAGCGTTGTATACCTAACCAAAAACATTCAGTACTTC | CSVVYLTKNIQYF
TRBJ2-7 | TRBV7-6 | TRBD1 | - | TGTGCCAGCAGCCGGACAGGGTACTCCTACGAGCAGTACTTC | CASSRTGYSYEQYF
TRBJ2-7 | TRBV5-1 | - | - | TGCGCCAGCAGCCTGGACGGCAGGGGGGAAGAGCAGTACTTC | CASSLDGRGEEQYF
TRBJ1-1 | TRBV19 | - | - | TGTGCCAGTAGTATAGACATACAGGGTTGGAACACTGAAGCTTTCTTT | CASSIDIQGWNTEAFF
TRBJ2-4 | TRBV6-5 | - | once | TGTGCCAGCTCCACCAGCGCCCAGGGCAAAAACATTCAGTACTTC | CASSTSAQGKNIQYF
TRBJ2-5 | TRBV28 | - | - | TGTGCCAGCAGTTCCCACGAAGTTATGAGGCCCCTGGTAGAGACCCAGTACTTC | CASSSHEVMRPLVETQYF
TRBJ2-7 | TRBV11-1 | - | - | TGTGCCAGCAGTTGGGCGGGACGCAACGAGCAGTACTTC | CASSWAGRNEQYF
TRBJ2-7 | TRBV27 | TRBD2 | - | TGTGCCAGCAGTTACCGAGCGGGAACCTACGAGCAGTACTTC | CASSYRAGTYEQYF
TRBJ2-7 | TRBV6-5 | TRBD1 | - | TGTGCCAGCAGTTGGGGGACAGGGGACGCCTACGAGCAGTACTTC | CASSWGTGDAYEQYF
TRBJ2-1 | TRBV28 | - | - | TGTGCCAGCAGTTTACTAGGAGCGGACCCGGCCTACAATGAGCAGTTCTTC | CASSLLGADPAYNEQFF
TRBJ2-1 | TRBV19 | TRBD1 | - | TGTGCCAGTAGTCTCGGGACAGTAGTATACAATGAGCAGTTCTTC | CASSLGTVVYNEQFF
TRBJ2-3 | TRBV14 | - | - | TGTGCCAGCAGCACCCGACAGACAAGCACAGATACGCAGTATTTT | CASSTRQTSTDTQYF
TRBJ2-3 | TRBV6-6 | - | - | TGTGCCAGCAGTCCTCTAGCCGATACGCAGTATTTT | CASSPLADTQYF
TRBJ2-7 | TRBV6-6 | - | - | TGTGCCAGCAGTCTACGCACTTCGAGCGGATACGAGCAGTACTTC | CASSLRTSSGYEQYF
TRBJ2-3 | TRBV28 | - | - | TGTGCCAGCAGTTTCCAGTTAAGCACAGATACGCAGTATTTT | CASSFQLSTDTQYF
TRBJ2-3 | TRBV27 | - | once | TGTGCCAGCAGGTCCGGAGCGGGTTATCGGGGCACAGATACGCAGTATTTT | CASRSGAGYRGTDTQYF
TRBJ2-2 | TRBV9 | TRBD1 | - | TGTGCCAGCAGCCCGAGGACGGGGACAGGGAAATACGGGGAGCTGTTTTTT | CASSPRTGTGKYGELFF
TRBJ1-3 | TRBV29-1 | - | - | TGCAGCGTTCCCGTAAGGGGGGGGGCCGTAATCGGAAACACCATATATTTT | CSVPVRGGAVIGNTIYF
TRBJ1-2 | TRBV28 | - | once | TGTGCCAGCAGTTTATTGGCAGGCTCTAGCGGCTACACCTTC | CASSLLAGSSGYTF
TRBJ2-1 | TRBV29-1 | TRBD2 | - | TGCAGCGTCACCGGGCGGGCGGGAGGATCCTACAATGAGCAGTTCTTC | CSVTGRAGGSYNEQFF
TRBJ2-7 | TRBV5-4 | TRBD1 | few | TGTGCCAGCAGCTACGGACAGGGTAACGAGCAGTACTTC | CASSYGQGNEQYF
TRBJ2-7 | TRBV25-1 | - | - | TGTGCCAGCGGGGGGGACAGGTCTTCGAACTACGAGCAGTACTTC | CASGGDRSSNYEQYF
TRBJ2-7 | TRBV27 | TRBD2 | - | TGTGCCAGCTCGCTAGCGGGAGCTCGAGAGCAGTACTTC | CASSLAGAREQYF
TRBJ1-1 | TRBV28 | TRBD1 | few | TGTGCCAGCAGCGAGACAGGGGCGCAGGTTTTCTTT | CASSETGAQVFF
TRBJ2-7 | TRBV30 | - | once | TGTGCCTGGAGTGTCCTGGGAGGTGAGCAGTACTTC | CAWSVLGGEQYF
TRBJ2-5 | TRBV5-1 | TRBD1 | - | TGCGCCAAAAGACAGGGTTTCTCAGAGACCCAGTACTTC | CAKRQGFSETQYF
TRBJ2-3 | TRBV2 | - | - | TGTGCCAGCAGGGATTTCGGGAGTGCAGATACGCAGTATTTT | CASRDFGSADTQYF
TRBJ2-5 | TRBV29-1 | TRBD2 | - | TGCAGCGTCCTAGCGGGAGCAGAGACCCAGTACTTC | CSVLAGAETQYF
TRBJ1-2 | TRBV5-4 | TRBD1 | - | TGTGCCAGCAGGATGCTGGGGACAGGTTACTCTAACTATGGCTACACCTTC | CASRMLGTGYSNYGYTF
TRBJ1-3 | TRBV10-1 | - | - | TGCGCCATCCCGGGGGAGTGGAAATGGGGGAAGGGAACTGGAAACACCATATATTTT | CAIPGEWKWGKGTGNTIYF
TRBJ1-2 | TRBV5-1 | - | - | TGCGCCAGCAGCTATAGGGACACTAACTATGGCTACACCTTC | CASSYRDTNYGYTF
TRBJ2-1 | TRBV20-1 | - | - | TGCAGTGCCCCCTATGCGGATGAGCAGTTCTTC | CSAPYADEQFF
TRBJ1-4 | TRBV28 | - | - | TGTGCCAGCAGTCCGCGTGGTGAAAAACTGTTTTTT | CASSPRGEKLFF
TRBJ2-3 | TRBV19 | TRBD1 | - | TGTGCCAGTAGTATTGGGACAGGGGTTACAGATACGCAGTATTTT | CASSIGTGVTDTQYF
TRBJ1-5 | TRBV7-8 | TRBD1 | - | TGTGCCAGCAGCCAGGGACAGGGGAATCAGCCCCAGCATTTT | CASSQGQGNQPQHF
TRBJ2-7 | TRBV27 | - | - | TGTGCCAGCAGCCCGACAGGCTACGAGCAGTACTTC | CASSPTGYEQYF
TRBJ1-1 | TRBV19 | - | - | TGTGCCAGTAGTGGTTCGGTAGACACTGAAGCTTTCTTT | CASSGSVDTEAFF
TRBJ2-7 | TRBV13 | - | - | TGTGCCAGCAGCTTCTTAGCCCCGCCTGGCGAGCAGTACTTC | CASSFLAPPGEQYF
TRBJ2-7 | TRBV6-5 | - | - | TGTGCCAGCAGTTACCTCGGTAGCTATCACGAGCAGTACTTC | CASSYLGSYHEQYF
TRBJ2-1 | TRBV29-1 | - | - | TGCAGCGTTGACGGGACTGATGGACTGCAGTTCTTC | CSVDGTDGLQFF
TRBJ2-2 | TRBV25-1 | TRBD2 | - | TGTGCCAGCCCGATTCTAGCGGGGGAAAACACCGGGGAGCTGTTTTTT | CASPILAGENTGELFF
TRBJ2-7 | TRBV6-5 | - | - | TGTGCCAGCAGTTACCTGCAGGCACGCTCCTACGAGCAGTACTTC | CASSYLQARSYEQYF
TRBJ2-7 | TRBV6-1 | TRBD2 | - | TGTGCCAGCAGCGCTAAGGACCTAGCGGCGTACGAGCAGTACTTC | CASSAKDLAAYEQYF
TRBJ2-2 | TRBV10-3 | TRBD1 | - | TGTGCCATCAACCGGGACAGATCGAACACCGGGGAGCTGTTTTTT | CAINRDRSNTGELFF
TRBJ2-7 | TRBV5-8 | - | - | TGTGCCAGCAGCTCCGGGGTCGGACGGCACTACGAGCAGTACTTC | CASSSGVGRHYEQYF
TRBJ2-1 | TRBV14 | - | - | TGTGCCAGCAGCCAAGACGGCAATGAGCAGTTCTTC | CASSQDGNEQFF
TRBJ2-1 | TRBV7-9 | TRBD2 | - | TGTGCCACCCAAAGACTAGCGGGAGACAATGAGCAGTTCTTC | CATQRLAGDNEQFF